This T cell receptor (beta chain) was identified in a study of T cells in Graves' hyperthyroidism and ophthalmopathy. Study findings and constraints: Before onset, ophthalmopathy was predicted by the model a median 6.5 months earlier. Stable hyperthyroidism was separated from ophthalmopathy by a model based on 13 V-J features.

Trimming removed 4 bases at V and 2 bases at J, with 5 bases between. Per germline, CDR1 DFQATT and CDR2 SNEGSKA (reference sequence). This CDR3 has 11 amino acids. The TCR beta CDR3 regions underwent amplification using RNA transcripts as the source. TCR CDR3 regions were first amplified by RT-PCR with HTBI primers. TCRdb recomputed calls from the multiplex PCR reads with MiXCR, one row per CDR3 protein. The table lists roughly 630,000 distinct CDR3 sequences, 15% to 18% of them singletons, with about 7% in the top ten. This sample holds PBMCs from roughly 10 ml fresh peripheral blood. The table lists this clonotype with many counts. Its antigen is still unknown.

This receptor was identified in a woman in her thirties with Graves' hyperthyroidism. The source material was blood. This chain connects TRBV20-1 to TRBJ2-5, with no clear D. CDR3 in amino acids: CSATLQETQYF. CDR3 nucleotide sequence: TGCAGTGCTACCTTACAAGAGACCCAGTACTTC.